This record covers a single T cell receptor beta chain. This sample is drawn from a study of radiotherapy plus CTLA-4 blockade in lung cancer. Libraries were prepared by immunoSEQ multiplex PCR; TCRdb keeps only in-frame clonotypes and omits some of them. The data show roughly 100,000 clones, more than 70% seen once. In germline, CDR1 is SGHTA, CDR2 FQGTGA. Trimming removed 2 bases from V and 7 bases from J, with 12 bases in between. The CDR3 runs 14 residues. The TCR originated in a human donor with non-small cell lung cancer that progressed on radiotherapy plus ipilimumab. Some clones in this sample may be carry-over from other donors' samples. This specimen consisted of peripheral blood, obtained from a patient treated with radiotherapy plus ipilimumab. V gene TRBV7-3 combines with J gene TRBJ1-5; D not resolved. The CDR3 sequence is CASSLSFEGQPQHF. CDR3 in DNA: TGTGCCAGCAGCTTATCTTTTGAGGGACAGCCCCAGCATTTT.